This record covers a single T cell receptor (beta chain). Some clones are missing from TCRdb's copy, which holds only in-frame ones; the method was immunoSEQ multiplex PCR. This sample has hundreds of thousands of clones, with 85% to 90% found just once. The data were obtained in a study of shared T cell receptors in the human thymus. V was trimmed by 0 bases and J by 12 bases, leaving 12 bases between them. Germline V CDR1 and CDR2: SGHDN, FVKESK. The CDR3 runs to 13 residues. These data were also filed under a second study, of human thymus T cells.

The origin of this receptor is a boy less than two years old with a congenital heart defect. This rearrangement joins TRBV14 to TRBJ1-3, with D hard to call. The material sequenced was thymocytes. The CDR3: CASSQDPGRNIYF. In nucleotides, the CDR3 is TGTGCCAGCAGCCAAGACCCCGGCAGGAACATATATTTT.